The 8 T cell receptor beta chains presented below share a single source sample, sequenced in a study of post-analysis software for immune sequencing data. Study results and caveats: Five or six TRBV segments, TRBV5-6, TRBV5-1 and TRBV20-1 among them, were found more frequent in patients than controls.

These receptors have no identified antigens. Unique molecular identifiers featured in each of the TCR beta cDNA libraries. From the PCR reads, TCRdb called clonotypes with MiXCR, one entry per CDR3 protein. The data contain 400,000 to 500,000 distinct CDR3 sequences, about 40% of them singletons. Sequenced sample: blood. These receptors originate from a girl aged 2 to 9 with multiple sclerosis.

The rearrangement uses TRBV20-1 and TRBJ2-1, with D perhaps matching TRBD1 (5 bases). The V end was cut by 6 bases, the J end by 9 bases, with 15 bases between. This CDR3 region has 12 residues. The V gene's germline CDR1 is DFQATT and CDR2 SNEGSKA (reference sequence). Here the CDR3 reads CSARLGQGEQFF. CDR3 coding DNA: TGCAGTGCCAGGTTGGGCCAGGGTGAGCAGTTCTTC.

The chain employs TRBV10-2 and TRBJ2-1; D call uncertain. The DNA end is more similar to TRBJ2-7, so the J call may be wrong. Germline V CDR1 and CDR2: WSHSY, SAAADI. The CDR3 consists of 13 residues. In DNA, the CDR3 is TGCGCCAGCAGTGAGTCGTTGCTGTACGAGCAGTACTTC. Translation: CASSESLLYEQYF.

The chain combines TRBV29-1 with TRBJ2-3; 7 bases are a match to TRBD2. Per germline, CDR1 SQVTM and CDR2 ANQGSEA. The CDR3 consists of 15 residues. The junction had 3 bases not matched to a gene; V was cut back by 0 bases and J by 0 bases. CDR3 in amino acids: CSVEDSGASTDTQYF. The CDR3 DNA reads as TGCAGCGTTGAAGACAGCGGGGCTAGCACAGATACGCAGTATTTT.

A single count supports this clonotype. This chain connects TRBV6-9 to TRBJ2-6; 8 positions agree with TRBD1. CDR1 MNHGY and CDR2 SVAAGI come from the germline V gene. CDR3 length: 18 amino acids. The trim removed 9 bases at V and 2 bases at J, leaving 15 bases unmatched. Written as DNA, the CDR3 is TGTGCCAGATCCAAATGTCGGACAGGGTTGGCTGGGGCCAACGTCCTGACTTTC. Its protein is CARSKCRTGLAGANVLTF.

This clonotype appeared a single time. J is TRBJ2-5 and V is TRBV29-1; D is unclear. This CDR3 contains 10 residues. Germline V gene data show CDR1 as SQVTM and CDR2 as ANQGSEA. Trimming pared 4 bases from V and 11 bases from J, leaving 11 bases between. In nucleotides, the CDR3 is TGCAGCGTTGCCGACATCGGGCAGTACTTC. Translating it yields CSVADIGQYF.

As DNA, the CDR3 is TGTGCCATCAGTGAGGCGGGACAGGGGAACTATGGCTACACCTTC. Its protein is CAISEAGQGNYGYTF. The chain links TRBV10-3 to TRBJ1-2; 10 bases agree with TRBD1. From germline, CDR1 is ENHRY and CDR2 SYGVKD. The CDR3 extends over 15 amino acids. The V segment lost 2 bases and the J segment 2 bases; nucleotides outside the gene matches: 2.

The V gene is TRBV20-1, the J gene TRBJ2-1; D may correspond to TRBD1 or TRBD2 (6 bases each). V gave up 4 bases and J gave up 10 bases, with 11 bases separating them. Germline V gives CDR1 DFQATT, CDR2 SNEGSKA (reference sequence). The length of the CDR3 is 11 residues. CDR3 sequence: CSAMGGAEQFF. As DNA, the CDR3 is TGCAGTGCTATGGGGGGCGCGGAGCAGTTCTTC.

Comment on this clonotype: The junction does not match germline at one end; this may be a read error. The rearrangement links TRBV7-2 to TRBJ2-1; perhaps TRBD1 as D (6 bases). CDR3 length: 16 amino acids. Germline V gene data show CDR1 as SGHTA and CDR2 as FQGNSA. DNA for the CDR3: TGTGTCAGCAGCTTAGCGCCGGCATTAGGGGGTGATGAGCAGTTCTTC. It specifies CVSSLAPALGGDEQFF. The full variable domain, in which reference TRBV7-2 and TRBJ2-1 provide the parts outside the CDR3, is GAGVSQSPSNKVTEKGKDVELRCDPISGHTALYWYRQSLGQGLEFLIYFQGNSAPDKSGLPSDRFSAERTGGSVSTLTIQRTQQEDSAVYLCVSSLAPALGGDEQFFGPGTRLTVL.